These 11 T cell receptor beta chains were all obtained from the same sample, sequenced in a study of memory CD4+ T cells and cytomegalovirus serostatus. Single viable CD3+CD4+CD8-CD45RO+ cells were sorted as the memory CD4+ T cells. Method: immunoSEQ multiplex PCR; TCRdb's copy keeps in-frame clones and lacks some. The sample shows roughly 39,000 clones, around 84% of them seen only once. The specimen sequenced was memory CD4+ T cells from blood. The source of these receptors is an adult in good health and CMV-seronegative.

V is TRBV30 and J is TRBJ2-5; the D gene is possibly TRBD2 (5 bases). Trimming took off 5 bases at V and 5 bases at J, with 12 bases between the two ends. This CDR3 contains 12 residues. CDR1 and CDR2 from the germline V gene are GTSNPN and SVGIG (reference sequence). Here the CDR3 DNA reads TGTGCCTGGGAGGGAACCGGGGAGACCCAGTACTTC. It specifies CAWEGTGETQYF.

The gene calls are TRBV4-2 and TRBJ2-5; the match to TRBD2 covers 8 bases. The CDR3 covers 17 residues. Trimming removed 1 base from V and 0 bases from J; junction bases left unmatched: 7. Germline CDR1 LGHNA, CDR2 YNFKEQ. CDR3 sequence (DNA): TGTGCCAGCAGCCAAGGTGGGACTAGTGAGTACCAAGAGACCCAGTACTTC. It is translated as CASSQGGTSEYQETQYF.

The J gene is TRBJ1-4, the V gene TRBV19; D is possibly TRBD1 (5 bases). Germline V gives CDR1 LNHDA, CDR2 SQIVND (reference sequence). The CDR3 length is 16 residues. Trimming pared 4 bases from V and 2 bases from J, leaving 14 bases between. Here the CDR3 DNA reads TGTGCCAGTAGTAACCTGGCCGGGGGGACTAATGAAAAACTGTTTTTT. This sequence encodes CASSNLAGGTNEKLFF.

V usage is TRBV27 and J usage is TRBJ1-4; D gene ambiguous. The CDR3 loop spans 14 amino acids. V was cut by 3 bases and J by 7 bases, with 12 bases left in between. From germline, CDR1 is MNHEY and CDR2 SMNVEV (reference sequence). CDR3 sequence: CASSFYLEPEKLFF. The DNA for the CDR3 is TGTGCCAGCAGTTTTTACTTGGAGCCTGAAAAACTGTTTTTT.

V and J are TRBV15 and TRBJ2-3; D remains ambiguous. CDR3 length: 14 residues. CDR1 and CDR2 from the germline V gene are LNHNV and YYDKDF (reference sequence). Trimming stripped 0 bases from V and 2 bases from J, with 6 bases between. This CDR3 reads CATSRDGSTDTQYF. In DNA form, the CDR3 reads TGTGCCACCAGCAGAGATGGTTCCACAGATACGCAGTATTTT. Variable domain in full (rest from reference TRBV15 and TRBJ2-3): DAMVIQNPRYQVTQFGKPVTLSCSQTLNHNVMYWYQQKSSQAPKLLFHYYDKDFNNEADTPDNFQSRRPNTSFCFLDIRSPGLGDTAMYLCATSRDGSTDTQYFGPGTRLTVL.

J is TRBJ1-1 and V is TRBV30, with D possibly matching TRBD1 (6 bases). This CDR3 spans 14 amino acids. Trimming removed 1 base at V and 0 bases at J, with 9 bases between. Germline values: CDR1 GTSNPN, CDR2 SVGIG (reference sequence). The CDR3 DNA reads TGTGCCTGGAGTGGCGGGACATTGAACACTGAAGCTTTCTTT. Amino acid sequence: CAWSGGTLNTEAFF.

The chain recombines TRBV5-4 with TRBJ2-1; D is possibly TRBD1 or TRBD2 (5 bases each). There are 17 residues in the CDR3. Germline V lookup: CDR1 SGHNT, CDR2 YYREEE (reference sequence). Trimming stripped 3 bases from V and 0 bases from J, with 16 bases between. The CDR3 spells CASSSPQGRSSYNEQFF. The CDR3 nucleotides are TGTGCCAGCAGCTCACCCCAGGGACGTTCCTCCTACAATGAGCAGTTCTTC.

This chain uses TRBV6-4 with TRBJ2-2, with 10 bases matching TRBD2. Trimming took 0 bases from V and 6 from J; bases not matched to a gene: 1. The CDR3 is made up of 15 amino acids. Germline V gene data show CDR1 as MRHNA and CDR2 as SNTAGT. The CDR3 nucleotides read TGTGCCAGCAGTGACTCGAGCGGGGGGGCCGGGGAGCTGTTTTTT. Residues: CASSDSSGGAGELFF.

In its sample, this clone is medium-sized. The chain recombines TRBV4-1 with TRBJ1-4; unclear D gene. The CDR3 is 18 residues long. Looked up from germline, CDR1 is MGHRA and CDR2 is YSYEKL. Trimming left V 6 bases short and J 0 bases short, with 20 bases between. The CDR3 protein is CASSHHGGRLATNEKLFF. In DNA form, the CDR3 reads TGCGCCAGCAGTCATCATGGCGGACGGCTTGCAACTAATGAAAAACTGTTTTTT.

The CDR3 region has the DNA TGCGCCAGCAGCATCCTGGGGCCCCCGAACACCGGGGAGCTGTTTTTT. This gives the protein CASSILGPPNTGELFF. V and J are TRBV5-1 and TRBJ2-2; the D gene is possibly TRBD1 (5 bases). This CDR3 has 16 residues. Germline loops: CDR1 SGHRS, CDR2 YFSETQ. Trimming pared 4 bases from V and 0 bases from J, leaving 13 bases between. Together with reference TRBV5-1 and TRBJ2-2, the CDR3 gives the full variable domain: KAGVTQTPRYLIKTRGQQVTLSCSPISGHRSVSWYQQTPGQGLQFLFEYFSETQRNKGNFPGRFSGRQFSNSRSEMNVSTLELGDSALYLCASSILGPPNTGELFFGEGSRLTVL.

The chain combines TRBV7-8 with TRBJ1-1, with D possibly TRBD1 on 5 matching bases. V lost 5 bases to trimming and J lost 8 bases, with 12 bases between them. The germline V gene has CDR1 SGHVS and CDR2 FQNEAQ. CDR3 length: 12 amino acids. The CDR3 loop reads CASSQGEGEAFF. CDR3 nucleotides: TGTGCCAGCAGCCAAGGGGAAGGGGAAGCTTTCTTT.